This TCR beta chain derives from a study of blood T cells in healthy people across ages (dated by TCRdb to the mid-2010s). Broadly, across the study: In model experiments, template switching captured roughly one uniquely barcoded TCR beta cDNA molecule for every two T cells. The study measured age-related changes in TCR beta repertoire diversity using deep sequencing normalized with unique cDNA molecular identifiers. For two donors (one aged 18 to 29 and one aged 80 or older), the study analyzed two additional independent replicas of 1 million unique cDNA reads from the same blood draw. The donors were divided into four age groups: young (average roughly 15 years), middle-aged (about 39), aged (about 60) and long-lived (82). Donors of different ages were randomly distributed across sequencing lanes to avoid experimental bias.

The CDR3 runs 14 residues from the cysteine to the phenylalanine. Of all the DNA, just the CDR3 is kept, 42 bases in frame from base 1. Via the germline V gene (reference sequence), CDR1 is DFQATT and CDR2 SNEGSKA. The V end loses 7 bases and the J end loses 4 bases, and a stretch of 18 bases separates them. Library preparation was by 5' RACE. The reads were generated on an Illumina HiSeq 2500. The second PCR ran for roughly 6 to 11 cycles and used a J-beta primer mix along with a sample-barcoded 5' primer. A template-switch 5' adaptor carrying 12 random nucleotides introduced a unique molecular identifier onto each TCR beta cDNA molecule. Each sample yielded at least 2.5 million CDR3-containing paired-end reads. First-strand cDNA was synthesized from all RNA with the Mint cDNA synthesis kit, primed by a TRBC-specific oligonucleotide. Following uracil-DNA glycosylase treatment, a first 18-cycle PCR with universal primers M1SS and BC2_uni_R was performed on all cDNA. The original pipeline was this. Normalization of each sample was performed by random selection of 1 million high-quality reads, each carrying a distinct molecular identifier. Reads sharing molecular identifiers were discarded rather than binned into consensus sequences. MiTCR, run with a Q25 quality threshold and the strictest error-elimination algorithm, handled CDR3 identification, clonotype clustering and error correction. A nonparametric unseen species model with Euler transformation was used to estimate lower-bound total TCR beta diversity. TCRdb reanalyzed the raw reads on its own, using fastp at Q25 for trimming and MiXCR for clone calling, and kept in-frame beta chains. When rows share a CDR3 protein, they turn into one entry using the most common DNA and genes. None of the V and J calls come from the authors' own analysis; TCRdb made them. In this sample the table shows approximately 690,000 distinct CDR3 sequences, about 54% of which occur a single time. The leading ten clones occupy 30% to 45% of the sample.

Overall study outcomes, separate from this receptor: Observed TCR beta diversity per million T cells fell roughly linearly with age, and a significant reduction was already apparent by age around 39. The long-lived group showed more naive CD4+ T cells, fewer expanded clones and increased TCR diversity than the aged group, suggesting age selection. Because profiling used bulk unsorted PBMCs, naive and antigen-experienced compartments could not be compared conclusively. Estimates of total diversity based on one million sequenced T cells were considered lower bounds and underestimates. The percentage of naive T cells measured by flow cytometry correlated strongly with observed TCR beta diversity. Because the CMV infection status of the donors was unknown, age-related changes in expanded clonotypes may potentially have been confounded.

The roughly 39 donors, aged 6 to 90 years, were systemically healthy Caucasian individuals from Russia. About 9.1 milliliters of peripheral blood were collected from each donor into EDTA-treated Vacutainer tubes. Ficoll-Paque density-gradient centrifugation was used to isolate PBMCs, with at least 6.5 million per sample. Total RNA was extracted from PBMCs with Trizol reagent, with at least 5.5 micrograms obtained per sample. For every donor, an aliquot of PBMCs went through flow cytometry to measure the percentages of naive CD45RAhigh/CD27high T cells. On this clonotype itself: The antigen this receptor binds is unknown. It has no much larger one-base neighbor in the sample; base qualities were not kept.

The sample was blood. The source is a man in his fifties or sixties in good health. The chain couples TRBV20-1 to TRBJ2-3, with a tentative D gene TRBD1 over 6 matching bases. For the CDR3, the sequence is CSVVVPRGSDTQYF. The DNA reads TGCAGTGTAGTAGTCCCGAGGGGGTCAGATACGCAGTATTTT.